The 6 T cell receptor beta chains below were found in one sample sequenced in a study of OX40 agonist ivuxolimab in advanced cancers. Profiling relied on immunoSEQ multiplex PCR, and the TCRdb table lists in-frame clones only, not all of them. The sample shows about 21,000 clones, over 80% of them seen only once. The starting material was CD4+ or CD8+ T cells sorted from blood, obtained in a trial of the OX40 agonist ivuxolimab. The receptor set was obtained from an adult with an advanced solid tumor such as melanoma, head and neck, liver or kidney cancer.

The rearrangement uses TRBV7-2 and TRBJ2-5, with 8 bases aligning to TRBD1. The V gene end was trimmed by 1 base and the J gene end by 4 bases; junction bases not matched to a gene: 8. The CDR3 is made up of 16 amino acids. Germline assignment: CDR1 SGHTA and CDR2 FQGNSA. CDR3 bases: TGTGCCAGCAGCTTAGGGCACAGGGGGATAGGAGAGACCCAGTACTTC. Its translation is CASSLGHRGIGETQYF. Drawing the rest from reference TRBV7-2 and TRBJ2-5, the complete variable domain is GAGVSQSPSNKVTEKGKDVELRCDPISGHTALYWYRQSLGQGLEFLIYFQGNSAPDKSGLPSDRFSAERTGGSVSTLTIQRTQQEDSAVYLCASSLGHRGIGETQYFGPGTRLLVL.

The J gene is TRBJ2-1, the V gene TRBV6-5; no definite D call. The V and J ends lost 5 bases and 6 bases respectively, with 17 bases between them. The CDR3 runs to 15 residues. CDR1 MNHEY and CDR2 SVGAGI come from the germline V gene. CDR3 nucleotides: TGTGCCAGCAGTCTACTCCCAGGTGGAATCAATGAGCAGTTCTTC. Encoded protein: CASSLLPGGINEQFF.

The V and J genes are TRBV2 and TRBJ2-7; TRBD1 aligns across 9 bases. V shed 7 bases, J shed 4 bases, and the junction held 5 bases outside the gene matches. The germline gives CDR1 SNHLY, CDR2 FYNNEI. CDR3 length equals 13 residues. CDR3 coding DNA: TGTGCCAGCACCAGAGGGACAGGGTACGAGCAGTACTTC. Translation: CASTRGTGYEQYF.

This chain links TRBV27 with TRBJ2-2; no reliable D call. Trimming stripped 5 bases from V and 2 bases from J, with 6 bases between. The CDR3 runs 13 residues. CDR1 is MNHEY, CDR2 SMNVEV, per germline (reference sequence). CDR3 in amino acids: CASSGYNTGELFF. The CDR3 DNA sequence: TGTGCCAGCAGTGGATATAACACCGGGGAGCTGTTTTTT.

The chain recombines TRBV30 with TRBJ1-1; tentative D call: TRBD1 (6 bases). This CDR3 has 15 residues. The V gene's germline CDR1 is GTSNPN and CDR2 SVGIG (reference sequence). The germline V and J ends were trimmed by 2 bases and 5 bases, with 18 bases remaining between them. The CDR3 sequence is CAWSTRTAQGTEAFF. CDR3 sequence (DNA): TGTGCCTGGAGTACCAGGACAGCCCAGGGAACTGAAGCTTTCTTT.

The chain employs TRBV5-4 and TRBJ2-7, with D tentatively TRBD2 (5 bases). V was trimmed by 4 bases and J by 1 base, leaving 12 bases between them. Germline CDR1 and CDR2: SGHNT and YYREEE (reference sequence). The CDR3 covers 14 residues. Here the CDR3 DNA reads TGTGCCAGCAGCGCGGGCGCGGTTTCCTACGAGCAGTACTTC. As protein: CASSAGAVSYEQYF.